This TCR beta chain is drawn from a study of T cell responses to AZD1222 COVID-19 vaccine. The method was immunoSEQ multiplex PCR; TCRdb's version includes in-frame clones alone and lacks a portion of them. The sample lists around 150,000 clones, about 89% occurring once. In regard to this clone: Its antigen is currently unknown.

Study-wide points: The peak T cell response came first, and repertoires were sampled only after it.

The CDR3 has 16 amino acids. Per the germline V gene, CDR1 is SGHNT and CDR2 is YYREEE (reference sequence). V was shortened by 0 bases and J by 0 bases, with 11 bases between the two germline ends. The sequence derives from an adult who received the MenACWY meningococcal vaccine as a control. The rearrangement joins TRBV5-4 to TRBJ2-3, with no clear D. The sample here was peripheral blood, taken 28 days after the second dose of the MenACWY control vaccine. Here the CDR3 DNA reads TGTGCCAGCAGCTTGGTGGGATCTCCCAGCACAGATACGCAGTATTTT. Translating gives CASSLVGSPSTDTQYF.